This paragraph reports one T cell receptor beta chain. Antigen specificity is unknown. V shed 6 bases and J shed 2 bases, with 14 bases lying between them. Germline lookup yields CDR1 MNHEY and CDR2 SMNVEV (reference sequence). The CDR3 length is 14 residues. Genomic DNA from bulk tumor acted as the template, and about 600 ng was loaded per sample. Several biopsies were spaced far apart within each primary tumor and obtained as surgery took place. With untreated, newly diagnosed non-small cell lung cancer, the patients went on to undergo curative surgery. These data originate in a study of immune heterogeneity within non-small cell lung tumors. General study results and limits: High-frequency T-cell receptor beta clonotypes differed largely between individual patients.

For the TCR beta CDR3, multiplex PCR with 32 V and 13 J primers performed the amplification. TCRdb called the multiplex PCR reads again in MiXCR, with one record for every CDR3 protein. Of tens of thousands of distinct CDR3 sequences listed, about 30% were seen once; the top ten hold around 4.3%. The V call is TRBV27, the J call TRBJ2-7; possibly TRBD1 for D (5 bases). The receptor comes from a man aged 40-49 years with non-small cell lung cancer. The sample was lung tumor tissue. CDR3 loop: CASRPRQSPYEQYF. The CDR3 DNA reads as TGTGCCAGCAGACCCAGACAGTCCCCCTACGAGCAGTACTTC.